Shown below are 9 T cell receptor beta chains from a single sample sequenced in a study of technical replicates of blood from a few donors. TCRdb's copy holds only in-frame clones and misses some; the assay was immunoSEQ multiplex PCR. The data hold roughly 15,000 clones, with about 80% observed a single time. Sample: PBMCs. The receptors derive from a human donor in good health.

This CDR3 reads CASSLPTGGKDYGYTF. DNA of the CDR3: TGTGCCAGCAGCCTTCCTACAGGGGGGAAAGACTATGGCTACACCTTC. This chain links TRBV28 with TRBJ1-2, with TRBD1 matching over 8 bases. The CDR3 loop spans 16 amino acids. With V trimmed by 6 bases and J by 3 bases, 12 bases remained unmatched. Germline V gene lookup returns CDR1 MDHEN and CDR2 SYDVKM.

The chain links TRBV27 to TRBJ2-7, with TRBD1 matching 8 bases. CDR1 is MNHEY and CDR2 is SMNVEV in the germline V gene (reference sequence). V lost 5 bases to trimming and J lost 6 bases; unmatched junction nucleotides: 9. The CDR3 loop spans 14 amino acids. DNA of the CDR3: TGTGCCAGCAGTACCAGGGGGCTCGAGGGCGAGCAGTACTTC. This encodes CASSTRGLEGEQYF.

The genes are TRBV7-8 and TRBJ2-1; 11 bases fit TRBD2. Germline V lookup: CDR1 SGHVS, CDR2 FQNEAQ. The CDR3 spans 19 residues. J was trimmed by 7 bases and V by 0 bases; bases with no gene match: 14. The CDR3 nucleotides are TGTGCCAGCAGCTTAGCATTGGGGGGACTAGCGGAACTGCTAAATGAGCAGTTCTTC. This encodes CASSLALGGLAELLNEQFF.

V usage is TRBV7-8 and J usage is TRBJ2-7; 14 bases agree with TRBD2. CDR3 length: 16 residues. Germline CDR1 SGHVS, CDR2 FQNEAQ. With V trimmed by 5 bases and J by 6 bases, 9 bases remained unmatched. The CDR3 region has the DNA TGTGCCAGCAGCGCCAGACTAGCGGGAGGGCCAAGCGAGCAGTACTTC. Translation: CASSARLAGGPSEQYF.

V gene TRBV5-1 combines with J gene TRBJ2-3; 10 bases line up with TRBD1. The junction had 3 bases not matched to a gene; V was cut back by 4 bases and J by 1 base. Per the germline V gene, CDR1 is SGHRS and CDR2 is YFSETQ. The CDR3 is made up of 15 amino acids. CDR3 region: CASSAGTGGTDTQYF. The CDR3 DNA sequence: TGCGCCAGCAGCGCAGGGACAGGGGGCACAGATACGCAGTATTTT.

This chain links TRBV10-3 with TRBJ2-5, with a tentative D call TRBD1 (6 bases). In germline, CDR1 is ENHRY, CDR2 SYGVKD. Trimming pared 3 bases from V and 2 bases from J, leaving 10 bases between. The CDR3 consists of 14 residues. The CDR3 nucleotides read TGTGCCATCAGTGACCACAGGGTACAAGAGACCCAGTACTTC. Its protein is CAISDHRVQETQYF.

The chain recombines TRBV18 with TRBJ2-3, with 8 bases matching TRBD1. V shed 3 bases and J 4 bases; nucleotides not matched to a gene: 12. CDR3 length: 17 residues. The germline V gene has CDR1 KGHSH and CDR2 LQKENI. The CDR3 DNA reads as TGTGCCAGCTCACCGTTCTATCCAGGGGGCGGTTCAGATACGCAGTATTTT. Translating gives CASSPFYPGGGSDTQYF.

V is TRBV13 and J is TRBJ2-1, with 13 nucleotides matching TRBD2. V trimming: 5 bases; J trimming: 5 bases; junction bases outside the gene matches: 9. This CDR3 contains 17 residues. Germline V gives CDR1 PRHDT, CDR2 FYEKMQ (reference sequence). CDR3 protein: CASSLRTSGSWDNEQFF. CDR3 nucleotide sequence: TGTGCCAGCAGCCTAAGGACTAGCGGGAGTTGGGACAATGAGCAGTTCTTC. Full variable domain (rest looked up from reference TRBV13 and TRBJ2-1): AAGVIQSPRHLIKEKRETATLKCYPIPRHDTVYWYQQGPGQDPQFLISFYEKMQSDKGSIPDRFSAQQFSDYHSELNMSSLELGDSALYFCASSLRTSGSWDNEQFFGPGTRLTVL.

The rearrangement uses TRBV19 and TRBJ2-7, with 9 nucleotides matching TRBD1. The CDR3 totals 15 residues. In germline, CDR1 is LNHDA, CDR2 SQIVND (reference sequence). Trimming at V came to 7 bases and at J to 0 bases, leaving 7 bases not matched to a gene. The CDR3 spells CASTPGQGLSYEQYF. CDR3 in DNA: TGTGCCAGTACTCCCGGACAGGGGCTCTCCTACGAGCAGTACTTC. Full variable domain (rest looked up from reference TRBV19 and TRBJ2-7): DGGITQSPKYLFRKEGQNVTLSCEQNLNHDAMYWYRQDPGQGLRLIYYSQIVNDFQKGDIAEGYSVSREKKESFPLTVTSAQKNPTAFYLCASTPGQGLSYEQYFGPGTRLTVT.